The next 14 T cell receptor beta chains were all read from a single sample in a study of blood T cell repertoires in COVID-19. Clones were read by immunoSEQ multiplex PCR, and TCRdb kept only the in-frame ones, dropping some. The data hold 210,000 or so clones, with about four fifths observed a single time. The specimen sequenced was peripheral blood. The origin of the receptors is a woman aged 45 to 65 with active or convalescent COVID-19.

The rearrangement joins TRBV27 to TRBJ1-6; D is possibly TRBD1 (5 bases). The CDR3 runs to 17 residues. Germline-derived CDR1 and CDR2 are MNHEY and SMNVEV (reference sequence). Trimming pared 6 bases from V and 7 bases from J, leaving 22 bases between. This CDR3 reads CASSLNPRGGINSPLHF. CDR3 sequence (DNA): TGTGCCAGCAGCTTAAACCCTCGGGGGGGGATAAATTCACCCCTCCACTTT.

The chain employs TRBV6-5 and TRBJ1-2; 8 bases agree with TRBD1. Per the germline V gene, CDR1 is MNHEY and CDR2 is SVGAGI. V lost 2 bases and J lost 8; bases outside the gene matches: 4. CDR3 length equals 13 residues. The CDR3 region has the DNA TGTGCCAGCAGTTACCAGGGGGCTGGGGGCTACACCTTC. It codes for CASSYQGAGGYTF.

This clone was found a few times. The chain has TRBV5-3 and TRBJ1-2; no clear D gene. TRBV5-3 belongs to the ORF category, with a function that is uncertain. The V and J ends lost 4 bases and 7 bases respectively, with 14 bases between them. The CDR3 is 13 residues long. The chain's CDR3 is CARSLPSFSGYTF. CDR3 in DNA: TGTGCCAGAAGCCTACCTAGTTTTTCTGGCTACACCTTC.

This clone turned up a few times. The V and J genes are TRBV5-1 and TRBJ2-2, with 7 bases that match TRBD1. CDR1 SGHRS and CDR2 YFSETQ come from the germline V gene. This CDR3 has 16 residues. J gave up 0 bases and V 5 bases, and 7 bases lay outside the gene matches. The CDR3 bases are TGCGCCAGCAGATATGGTGGGACAGCGAACACCGGGGAGCTGTTTTTT. It is translated as CASRYGGTANTGELFF.

V gene TRBV2 combines with J gene TRBJ2-5; D is undetermined. This CDR3 is built from 11 residues. The V end was cut by 8 bases, the J end by 1 base, with 5 bases between. The germline gives CDR1 SNHLY, CDR2 FYNNEI. CDR3 DNA sequence: TGTGCCAGCGGGCTCCAAGAGACCCAGTACTTC. As protein: CASGLQETQYF.

This clone has a single count. The chain carries TRBV30 and TRBJ1-5, with a possible D match to TRBD1 (5 bases). V shed 0 bases and J shed 5 bases, with 17 bases lying between them. From germline, CDR1 is GTSNPN and CDR2 SVGIG (reference sequence). The CDR3 runs to 16 residues. The CDR3 DNA reads TGTGCCTGGAGTGTATATGGGATTCGGGGGGATCAGCCCCAGCATTTT. It encodes CAWSVYGIRGDQPQHF.

This clone is a singleton in its sample. V is TRBV24-1 and J is TRBJ1-2, with unresolved D. Between the trimmed V and J ends, which lost 4 bases and 4 bases, there was a span of 9 bases. Germline V gene data show CDR1 as KGHDR and CDR2 as SFDVKD. The CDR3 is made up of 13 amino acids. CDR3 protein: CATSDYESYGYTF. The CDR3 bases are TGTGCCACCAGTGACTATGAAAGCTATGGCTACACCTTC.

This chain uses TRBV25-1 with TRBJ1-3, with 7 bases aligning to TRBD1. Germline CDR1 and CDR2: MGHDK and SYGVNS. This CDR3 is built from 15 residues. V gave up 4 bases and J gave up 0 bases; unmatched junction bases: 3. In nucleotides, the CDR3 is TGTGCCAGCAGTGGGTACAGGGGCTCTGGAAACACCATATATTTT. Translated, it gives CASSGYRGSGNTIYF.

The V and J genes are TRBV5-4 and TRBJ2-7; D might be TRBD1 (5 bases). This CDR3 region has 14 residues. The V and J ends lost 2 bases and 2 bases respectively, with 11 bases between them. Germline-derived CDR1 and CDR2 are SGHNT and YYREEE (reference sequence). CDR3 nucleotides: TGTGCCAGCAGCTTACAGGTCCCTCCCTACGAGCAGTACTTC. Its translation is CASSLQVPPYEQYF.

The chain employs TRBV7-9 and TRBJ1-4, with 10 bases lining up with TRBD1. V gave up 4 bases and J gave up 7 bases; unmatched junction bases: 3. Germline-derived CDR1 and CDR2 are SEHNR and FQNEAQ (reference sequence). The CDR3 is made up of 14 amino acids. Here the CDR3 DNA reads TGTGCCAGCAGCTCGACAGGGGGCAGTGAAAAACTGTTTTTT. It translates to CASSSTGGSEKLFF. Together with reference TRBV7-9 and TRBJ1-4, the CDR3 gives the full variable domain: DTGVSQNPRHKITKRGQNVTFRCDPISEHNRLYWYRQTLGQGPEFLTYFQNEAQLEKSRLLSDRFSAERPKGSFSTLEIQRTEQGDSAMYLCASSSTGGSEKLFFGSGTQLSVL.

The chain combines TRBV4-2 with TRBJ1-1; D is undetermined. The CDR3 length is 15 residues. Germline V gives CDR1 LGHNA, CDR2 YNFKEQ. Trimming stripped 1 base from V and 4 bases from J, with 13 bases between. CDR3 DNA sequence: TGTGCCAGCAGCCAAGCCTGGGAGGGCGGCACTGAAGCTTTCTTT. Translation gives CASSQAWEGGTEAFF.

Written as DNA, the CDR3 is TGTGCCAGCAATACTCGGGGGAGCTCCTATAATTCACCCCTCCACTTT. It is translated as CASNTRGSSYNSPLHF. V gene TRBV28 combines with J gene TRBJ1-6, with D maybe TRBD1 (5 bases). The germline V and J ends were trimmed by 7 bases and 0 bases, with 13 bases remaining between them. The germline V gene has CDR1 MDHEN and CDR2 SYDVKM. CDR3 size: 16 residues.

The V and J genes are TRBV3-1 (or the pseudogene TRBV3-2) and TRBJ1-2; D call uncertain. This CDR3 has 14 residues. Germline assignment: CDR1 LGHDT and CDR2 YNNKEL (reference sequence). V was cut by 8 bases and J by 3 bases, with 16 bases left in between. In DNA form, the CDR3 reads TGTGCCAGCGCTCGGGAGGGTGTCGACTATGGCTACACCTTC. As protein: CASAREGVDYGYTF.

The J gene is TRBJ1-5, the V gene TRBV10-3; TRBD1 aligns across 7 bases. The CDR3 is made up of 16 amino acids. V lost 10 bases, J lost 3 bases, and 15 bases stayed unmatched. Germline V CDR1 and CDR2: ENHRY, SYGVKD. CDR3 DNA: TGTGCCACCGAACCGGGTATGAGGGGGCTCAATCAGCCCCAGCATTTT. The encoded protein is CATEPGMRGLNQPQHF.